Below are 30 T cell receptor beta chains sequenced from a single sample in a study of T-cell reconstitution after alpha-beta-depleted transplantation in children. A library of TCRbeta sequences, prepared with unique molecular identifiers, was generated. MiXCR, applied by TCRdb to the PCR reads, yields one record per CDR3 protein. Among some 110,000 distinct CDR3 sequences, 10% were seen once, and the ten largest hold less than 45%. Sequenced here: PBMCs, sampled before TCRalphabeta/CD19-depleted stem cell transplant. These receptors were obtained from a boy between 2 and 10 years old with acute lymphoblastic leukemia, due to receive a stem cell transplant.

The rearrangement links TRBV7-9 to TRBJ2-7, with TRBD2 matching over 7 bases. CDR3 length: 14 residues. From germline, CDR1 is SEHNR and CDR2 FQNEAQ (reference sequence). Trimming took 2 bases from V and 4 from J; bases not matched to a gene: 5. CDR3 in DNA: TGTGCCAGCAGCTTATGGGGGAGGGCGTACGAGCAGTACTTC. It translates to CASSLWGRAYEQYF.

CDR3 loop: CASSGVGDGPYEQYF. The CDR3 DNA reads TGTGCCAGCAGTGGAGTCGGGGACGGACCCTACGAGCAGTACTTC. The rearrangement uses TRBV6-1 and TRBJ2-7; D is possibly TRBD1 or TRBD2 (5 bases each). The CDR3 has 15 amino acids. V was shortened by 4 bases and J by 2 bases, with 15 bases between the two germline ends. The germline V gene encodes CDR1 MNHNS and CDR2 SASEGT.

This chain's CDR3 is CSAESLLGVSGGELFF. Written as DNA, the CDR3 is TGCAGTGCGGAATCGCTTTTGGGTGTGTCTGGGGGGGAGCTGTTTTTT. The chain carries TRBV20-1 and TRBJ2-2; D remains unclear. The germline V and J ends were trimmed by 6 bases and 8 bases, with 25 bases remaining between them. Germline V lookup: CDR1 DFQATT, CDR2 SNEGSKA (reference sequence). The CDR3 contains 16 residues.

This clonotype was picked up a small number of times. The V and J genes are TRBV15 and TRBJ2-1; D assignment may be TRBD1 or TRBD2 (6 bases each). The CDR3 covers 16 residues. Deletions cut 3 bases from V and 6 bases from J, with 18 bases between. Germline CDR1 is LNHNV and CDR2 is YYDKDF (reference sequence). In nucleotides, the CDR3 is TGTGCCACCAGCAGGGCGCCAGGGGTGGGGGGCAATGAGCAGTTCTTC. It specifies CATSRAPGVGGNEQFF.

The chain recombines TRBV20-1 with TRBJ1-5; possible D gene TRBD1, 5 bases. Germline loops: CDR1 DFQATT, CDR2 SNEGSKA (reference sequence). CDR3 length equals 14 residues. Between the trimmed V and J ends, which lost 0 bases and 6 bases, there was a span of 12 bases. The CDR3 reads CSARDPGGSQPQHF. CDR3 DNA sequence: TGCAGTGCTAGAGATCCGGGGGGTAGTCAGCCCCAGCATTTT.

This clonotype was counted between two and nine times. The V gene is TRBV25-1, the J gene TRBJ2-7; D gene ambiguous. Looked up from germline, CDR1 is MGHDK and CDR2 is SYGVNS. CDR3 length equals 12 residues. V lost 4 bases and J lost 4, with 8 bases in between. The CDR3 DNA is TGTGCCAGCAGTGGGGAAGGGTACGAGCAGTACTTC. Its protein is CASSGEGYEQYF.

The J gene is TRBJ1-2, the V gene TRBV20-1, with 7 bases lining up with TRBD1. This CDR3 has 12 amino acids. Trimming at V came to 5 bases and at J to 4 bases, leaving 4 bases not matched to a gene. CDR1 is DFQATT and CDR2 is SNEGSKA in the germline V gene (reference sequence). The CDR3 protein is CSAPDRTYGYTF. CDR3 DNA: TGCAGTGCTCCGGACAGGACCTATGGCTACACCTTC.

The rearrangement joins TRBV12-3 or TRBV12-4 to TRBJ2-7, with TRBD1 as a possible D gene (6 bases). This CDR3 spans 15 amino acids. V was clipped by 6 bases and J by 3 bases, with 18 bases between them. The CDR3 coding sequence is TGTGCCAGCAGCGGAACCAAGGGGGACCACTACGAGCAGTACTTC. Its protein product is CASSGTKGDHYEQYF.

The chain links TRBV5-1 to TRBJ1-4; TRBD1 aligns across 7 bases. CDR3 length equals 14 residues. Germline lookup yields CDR1 SGHRS and CDR2 YFSETQ. Trimming cost V 3 bases and J 4 bases; bases outside gene matches: 3. The CDR3, as DNA: TGCGCCAGCAGCTCCGGGACAGATAATGAAAAACTGTTTTTT. Protein sequence: CASSSGTDNEKLFF. Combining the CDR3 with reference TRBV5-1 and TRBJ1-4 gives the whole variable domain KAGVTQTPRYLIKTRGQQVTLSCSPISGHRSVSWYQQTPGQGLQFLFEYFSETQRNKGNFPGRFSGRQFSNSRSEMNVSTLELGDSALYLCASSSGTDNEKLFFGSGTQLSVL.

This clonotype has only a few counts. The CDR3 DNA follows: TGCAGTGCTAGAGATCCTAGACTAGCGGGAGCACTCGAGCAGTTCTTC. It specifies CSARDPRLAGALEQFF. This chain joins TRBV20-1 and TRBJ2-1, with 12 bases identical to TRBD2. The CDR3 spans 16 residues. Trimming removed 0 bases from V and 10 bases from J; junction bases left unmatched: 10. From germline, CDR1 is DFQATT and CDR2 SNEGSKA (reference sequence).

The V and J genes are TRBV20-1 and TRBJ2-1; D remains ambiguous. V was shortened by 5 bases and J by 1 base, with 6 bases between the two germline ends. CDR3 size: 12 residues. Germline V CDR1 and CDR2: DFQATT, SNEGSKA (reference sequence). CDR3: CSAWASYNEQFF. CDR3 bases: TGCAGTGCTTGGGCGTCCTACAATGAGCAGTTCTTC.

This chain connects TRBV2 to TRBJ1-2; 7 positions agree with TRBD1. This CDR3 spans 15 amino acids. Trimming cost V 5 bases and J 6 bases; bases outside gene matches: 12. The germline CDR1 and CDR2 sequences are SNHLY and FYNNEI. The CDR3 loop reads CASSSAPDRVNGYTF. DNA of the CDR3: TGTGCCAGCAGTTCCGCCCCCGACAGGGTGAATGGCTACACCTTC.

There are a few counts of this clonotype. The chain employs TRBV29-1 and TRBJ2-5; no clear D. Looked up from germline, CDR1 is SQVTM and CDR2 is ANQGSEA. V was clipped by 2 bases and J by 2 bases, with 6 bases between them. The CDR3 length is 12 residues. CDR3 sequence (DNA): TGCAGCGTTGAAAGGCAGCAAGAGACCCAGTACTTC. Translating gives CSVERQQETQYF.

V and J are TRBV6-1 and TRBJ2-1; the match to TRBD2 covers 8 bases. CDR1 is MNHNS, CDR2 SASEGT, per germline. V gave up 3 bases and J gave up 0 bases; unmatched junction bases: 10. The CDR3 totals 18 residues. CDR3 sequence reads: CASSEWASGLSSYNEQFF. DNA for the CDR3: TGTGCCAGCAGTGAGTGGGCTAGCGGGTTGAGCTCCTACAATGAGCAGTTCTTC.

Points on this clonotype: This may be a read error, as it is one base from a much larger clone. The conserved phenylalanine or tryptophan is not found at the CDR3 terminus, so this likely reflects a read error. This rearrangement joins TRBV12-3 or TRBV12-4 to TRBJ2-4, with D perhaps matching TRBD2 (5 bases). The V end was cut by 3 bases, the J end by 1 base, with 16 bases between. The CDR3 is 17 residues long. The DNA of the CDR3 is TGTGCCAGCAGTTTTGTCCCGGACTTGAGGGCCAAAAACATTCAGTACTGC. Translated: CASSFVPDLRAKNIQYC.

This clonotype has a count of ten or more. The gene calls are TRBV7-9 and TRBJ2-3; no clear D gene. The CDR3 contains 11 residues. The V end lost 2 bases, the J end lost 7 bases, and 4 bases lay between the germline ends. Germline V gene data show CDR1 as SEHNR and CDR2 as FQNEAQ (reference sequence). The CDR3 loop reads CASSLQNTQYF. The DNA of the CDR3 is TGTGCCAGCAGCTTACAGAATACGCAGTATTTT.

This clonotype was seen a handful of times. The V and J genes are TRBV7-6 and TRBJ2-1, with 9 bases matching TRBD2. Germline CDR1 is SGHVS and CDR2 is FNYEAQ. V lost 5 bases to trimming and J lost 11 bases; unmatched junction nucleotides: 16. This CDR3 region has 16 residues. Written as DNA, the CDR3 is TGTGCCAGCAGCGCTGGGGGGGCTAGCGGGAAATCCAAGCAGTTCTTC. Translating gives CASSAGGASGKSKQFF.

This clonotype has more than one count but fewer than ten. The gene calls are TRBV5-1 and TRBJ2-5; 8 positions match TRBD2. In germline, CDR1 is SGHRS, CDR2 YFSETQ. This CDR3 comprises 16 residues. With 4 bases clipped from V and 5 bases from J, the junction kept 13 bases outside the gene matches. The CDR3 coding sequence is TGCGCCAGCAGCGCGTTCGAATCGGGAGGGCCCGAGACCCAGTACTTC. Its protein product is CASSAFESGGPETQYF.

There are many counts of this clonotype. The rearrangement joins TRBV5-6 to TRBJ2-7; D is unresolved. V was clipped by 0 bases and J by 1 base, with 8 bases between them. This CDR3 is built from 14 residues. Germline V lookup: CDR1 SGHDT, CDR2 YYEEEE. CDR3: CASSLEGLSYEQYF. The CDR3 DNA sequence: TGTGCCAGCAGCTTGGAAGGTCTGTCCTACGAGCAGTACTTC.

The chain uses TRBV2 and TRBJ2-1; 8 bases are shared with TRBD1. CDR1 SNHLY and CDR2 FYNNEI come from the germline V gene. The CDR3 is made up of 15 amino acids. V lost 5 bases, J lost 7 bases, and 10 bases stayed unmatched. This chain's CDR3 is CASSQRQGFVNEQFF. CDR3 bases: TGTGCCAGCAGTCAAAGACAGGGGTTTGTGAATGAGCAGTTCTTC.

CDR3 in DNA: TGCAGCGTCGCCAACAGGGTAATTGGAACTAATGAAAAACTGTTTTTT. It specifies CSVANRVIGTNEKLFF. The chain couples TRBV29-1 to TRBJ1-4; maybe TRBD1 (6 bases). Germline V lookup: CDR1 SQVTM, CDR2 ANQGSEA. V lost 6 bases and J 1 base, leaving 18 bases between the germline ends. The CDR3 loop spans 16 amino acids.

J is TRBJ2-3 and V is TRBV29-1, with D uncertain. CDR1 is SQVTM and CDR2 is ANQGSEA in the germline V gene. Trimming took 5 bases from V and 2 from J, leaving 11 bases between them. The CDR3 length is 13 residues. Written as DNA, the CDR3 is TGCAGCGTTCCGGAGTACGACACAGATACGCAGTATTTT. Translation gives CSVPEYDTDTQYF.

This clonotype was detected ten times or more. This sequence joins TRBV7-9 and TRBJ2-3; a possible D gene is TRBD2 (5 bases). The ends were cut back, 5 bases at V and 0 bases at J, with 15 bases in the middle. The CDR3 has 16 residues. Looked up from germline, CDR1 is SEHNR and CDR2 is FQNEAQ (reference sequence). Written as DNA, the CDR3 is TGTGCCAGCAGCCTGTTAGCGCTGACTAGCACAGATACGCAGTATTTT. This gives the protein CASSLLALTSTDTQYF.

The chain links TRBV10-2 to TRBJ2-1, with 12 positions matching TRBD2. The V gene's germline CDR1 is WSHSY and CDR2 SAAADI. The CDR3 consists of 13 residues. Germline trimming cut 6 bases from V and 10 bases from J; bases unmatched to any gene: 4. The CDR3 DNA reads as TGCGCCAGCAGACTAGCGGGAGGTGAAGAGCAGTTCTTC. Amino acid sequence: CASRLAGGEEQFF.

V is TRBV5-1 and J is TRBJ1-1; D remains ambiguous. Per the germline V gene, CDR1 is SGHRS and CDR2 is YFSETQ. CDR3 length: 14 amino acids. V dropped 1 base and J dropped 3 bases, with 10 bases sitting between them. The CDR3 here is CASSLRLADTEAFF. The CDR3 bases are TGCGCCAGCAGCTTGAGATTGGCGGACACTGAAGCTTTCTTT.

This clonotype has a count of ten or more. The chain employs TRBV12-3 or TRBV12-4 and TRBJ1-6; maybe TRBD1 (5 bases). This CDR3 spans 15 amino acids. V lost 4 bases and J lost 7, with 14 bases in between. The CDR3 nucleotides are TGTGCCAGCAGTTATGGACACCCTTCCAATTCACCCCTCCACTTT. Translating gives CASSYGHPSNSPLHF.

This rearrangement joins TRBV7-9 to TRBJ2-2; 7 nucleotides match TRBD1. CDR3 length equals 15 residues. V was pared by 2 bases and J by 3 bases, with 3 bases of the junction left unmatched. CDR1 is SEHNR and CDR2 is FQNEAQ in the germline V gene (reference sequence). The DNA for the CDR3 is TGTGCCAGCAGCTTATCCGGGACAGACACCGGGGAGCTGTTTTTT. It yields the protein CASSLSGTDTGELFF.

This clonotype is labeled as medium-sized (0.01 to 0.1%). V gene TRBV7-9 combines with J gene TRBJ2-3; 10 nucleotides line up with TRBD2. The CDR3 loop spans 17 amino acids. Germline lookup yields CDR1 SEHNR and CDR2 FQNEAQ (reference sequence). V lost 1 base to trimming and J lost 3 bases; unmatched junction nucleotides: 7. CDR3 residues: CASSLGSSGSRTDTQYF. Here the CDR3 DNA reads TGTGCCAGCAGCTTAGGATCTAGCGGGAGTAGGACAGATACGCAGTATTTT.

The CDR3 nucleotides read TGTGCCAGCAGTGCAAACCGGTACAGGACGAGTTACGAGCAGTACTTC. Its translation is CASSANRYRTSYEQYF. The rearrangement links TRBV2 to TRBJ2-7, with D possibly TRBD1 on 5 matching bases. The germline V and J ends were trimmed by 4 bases and 4 bases, with 20 bases remaining between them. Germline values: CDR1 SNHLY, CDR2 FYNNEI. The CDR3 runs to 16 residues.

The V call is TRBV5-1, the J call TRBJ1-1; D might be TRBD1 (5 bases). Trimming removed 7 bases at V and 0 bases at J, with 19 bases between. CDR1 is SGHRS, CDR2 YFSETQ, per germline. This CDR3 has 16 residues. Here the CDR3 DNA reads TGCGCCAGCCGCCCCGAGGTGGGGCTCATGAACACTGAAGCTTTCTTT. This sequence encodes CASRPEVGLMNTEAFF.